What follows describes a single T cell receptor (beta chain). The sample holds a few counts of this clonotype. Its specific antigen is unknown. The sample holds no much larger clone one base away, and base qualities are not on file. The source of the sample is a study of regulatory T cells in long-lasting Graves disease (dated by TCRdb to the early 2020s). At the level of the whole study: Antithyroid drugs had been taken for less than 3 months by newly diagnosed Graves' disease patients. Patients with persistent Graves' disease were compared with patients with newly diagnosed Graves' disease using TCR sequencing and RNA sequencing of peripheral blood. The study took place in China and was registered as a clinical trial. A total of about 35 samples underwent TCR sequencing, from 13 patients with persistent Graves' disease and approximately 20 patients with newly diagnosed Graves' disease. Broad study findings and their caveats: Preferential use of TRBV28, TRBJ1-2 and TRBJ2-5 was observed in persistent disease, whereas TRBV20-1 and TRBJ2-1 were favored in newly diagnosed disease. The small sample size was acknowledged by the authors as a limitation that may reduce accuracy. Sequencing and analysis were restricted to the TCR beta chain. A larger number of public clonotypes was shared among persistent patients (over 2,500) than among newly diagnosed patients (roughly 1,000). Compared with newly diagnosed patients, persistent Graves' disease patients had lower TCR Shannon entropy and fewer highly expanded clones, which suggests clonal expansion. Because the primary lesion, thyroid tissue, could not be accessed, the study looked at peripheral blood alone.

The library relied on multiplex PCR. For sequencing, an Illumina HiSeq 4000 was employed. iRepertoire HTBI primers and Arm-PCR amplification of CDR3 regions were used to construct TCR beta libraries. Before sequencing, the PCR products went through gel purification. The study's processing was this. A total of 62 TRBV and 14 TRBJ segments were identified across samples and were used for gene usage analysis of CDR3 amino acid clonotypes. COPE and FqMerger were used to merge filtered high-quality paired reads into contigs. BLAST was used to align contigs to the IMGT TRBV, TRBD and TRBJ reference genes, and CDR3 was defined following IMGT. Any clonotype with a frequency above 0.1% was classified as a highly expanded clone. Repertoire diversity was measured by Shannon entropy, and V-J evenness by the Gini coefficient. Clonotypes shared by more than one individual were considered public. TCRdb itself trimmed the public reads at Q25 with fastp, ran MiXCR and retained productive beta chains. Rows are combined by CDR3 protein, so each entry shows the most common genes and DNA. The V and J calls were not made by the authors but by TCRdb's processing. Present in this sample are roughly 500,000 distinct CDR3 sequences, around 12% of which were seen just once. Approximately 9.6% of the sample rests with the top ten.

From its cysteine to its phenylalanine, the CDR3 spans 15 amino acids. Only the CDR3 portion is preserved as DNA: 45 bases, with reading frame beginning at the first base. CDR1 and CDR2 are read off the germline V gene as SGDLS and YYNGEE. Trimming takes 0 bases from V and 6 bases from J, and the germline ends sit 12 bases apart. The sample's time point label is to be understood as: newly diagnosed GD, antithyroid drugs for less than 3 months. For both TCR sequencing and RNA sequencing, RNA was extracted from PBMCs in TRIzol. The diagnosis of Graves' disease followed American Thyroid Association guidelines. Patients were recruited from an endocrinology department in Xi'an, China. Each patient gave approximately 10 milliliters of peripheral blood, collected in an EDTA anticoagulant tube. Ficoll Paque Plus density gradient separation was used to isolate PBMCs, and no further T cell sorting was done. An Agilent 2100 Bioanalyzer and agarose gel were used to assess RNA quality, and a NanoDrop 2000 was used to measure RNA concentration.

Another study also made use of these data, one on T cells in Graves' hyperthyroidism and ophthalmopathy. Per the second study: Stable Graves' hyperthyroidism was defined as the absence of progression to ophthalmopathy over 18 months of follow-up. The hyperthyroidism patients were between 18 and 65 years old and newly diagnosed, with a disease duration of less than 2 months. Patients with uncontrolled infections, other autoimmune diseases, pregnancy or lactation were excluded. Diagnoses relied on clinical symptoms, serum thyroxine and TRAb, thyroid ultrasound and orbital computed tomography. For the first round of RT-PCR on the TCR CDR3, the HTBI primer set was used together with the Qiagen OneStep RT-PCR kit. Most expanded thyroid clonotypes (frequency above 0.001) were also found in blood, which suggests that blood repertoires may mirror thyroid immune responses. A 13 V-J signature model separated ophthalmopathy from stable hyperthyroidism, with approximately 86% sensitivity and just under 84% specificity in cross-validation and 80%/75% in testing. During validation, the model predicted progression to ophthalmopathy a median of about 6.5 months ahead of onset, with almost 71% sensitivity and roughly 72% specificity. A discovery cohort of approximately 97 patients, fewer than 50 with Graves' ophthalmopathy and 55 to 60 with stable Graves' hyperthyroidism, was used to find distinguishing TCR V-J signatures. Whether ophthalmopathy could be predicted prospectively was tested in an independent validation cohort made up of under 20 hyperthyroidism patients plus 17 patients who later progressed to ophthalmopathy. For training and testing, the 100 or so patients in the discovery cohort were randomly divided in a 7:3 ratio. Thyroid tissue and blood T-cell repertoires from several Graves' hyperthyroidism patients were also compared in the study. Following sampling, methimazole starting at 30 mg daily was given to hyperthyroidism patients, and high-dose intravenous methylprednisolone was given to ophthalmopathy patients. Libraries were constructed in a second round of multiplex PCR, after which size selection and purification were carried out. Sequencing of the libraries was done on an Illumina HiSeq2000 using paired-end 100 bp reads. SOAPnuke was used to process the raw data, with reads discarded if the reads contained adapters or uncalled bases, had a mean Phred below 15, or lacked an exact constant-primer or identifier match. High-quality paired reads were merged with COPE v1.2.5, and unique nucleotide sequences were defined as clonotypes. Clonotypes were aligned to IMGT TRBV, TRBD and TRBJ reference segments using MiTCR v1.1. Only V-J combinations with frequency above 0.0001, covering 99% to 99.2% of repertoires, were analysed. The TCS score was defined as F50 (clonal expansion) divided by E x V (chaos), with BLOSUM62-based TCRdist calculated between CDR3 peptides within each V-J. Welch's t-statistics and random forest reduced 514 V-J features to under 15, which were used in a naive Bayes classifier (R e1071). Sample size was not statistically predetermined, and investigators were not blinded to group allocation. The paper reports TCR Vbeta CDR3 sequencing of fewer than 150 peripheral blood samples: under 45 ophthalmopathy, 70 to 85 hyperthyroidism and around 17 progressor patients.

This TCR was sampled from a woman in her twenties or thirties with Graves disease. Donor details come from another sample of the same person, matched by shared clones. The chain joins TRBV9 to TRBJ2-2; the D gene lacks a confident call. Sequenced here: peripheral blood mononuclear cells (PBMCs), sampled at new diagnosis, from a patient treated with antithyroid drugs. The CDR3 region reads CASSVGSVAPGELFF. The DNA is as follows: TGTGCCAGCAGCGTAGGGTCGGTGGCACCCGGGGAGCTGTTTTTT.